This T cell receptor (beta chain) comes out of a study of blood T cell repertoires in COVID-19 (dated by TCRdb to the early 2020s). A note on the overall study: Samples covering the acute and convalescent phases of COVID-19 were provided by collaborators in the United States, Italy and Spain. The dataset comprised deeply sampled blood TCRbeta repertoires from subjects exposed to, actively infected with, or recovered from COVID-19. A freely available public database, intended as a resource for researchers studying the immune response to SARS-CoV-2, is where the repertoires were released. The samples were drawn from the first 160 participants of the ongoing ImmuneRACE study and from over a thousand subjects provided by 6 global collaborators. Sample metadata almost always included a de-identified subject ID, COVID-19 status, age in years and sex. Where HLA class I and class II types were available, the types were taken from metadata supplied by the sample provider, not from assay-based typing. The material from the prospective study consisted of cDNA or gDNA derived from T cells, B-cell-depleted T cells, or PBMCs. The paper's findings and limits, for the study overall: The amount of clinical and demographic metadata varied by source and participant and was provided uncurated.

This clone was seen a single time. This receptor's antigen is unknown. There are no base qualities to consult, and no much larger clone falls within one base. TCRbeta CDR3 regions were amplified from genomic DNA by means of the immunoSEQ Assay, a bias-controlled multiplex PCR. For the original study's pipeline: The number of nucleated cells in each sample was estimated from the amplification of reference gene primers within the assay. To quantify the absolute abundance of each unique TCRbeta CDR3 rearrangement, sequence reads were collapsed and filtered. For each sample, productive Simpson clonality was calculated as the square root of Simpson's diversity index across productive rearrangements. TCRdb re-hosts the immuneACCESS table, in-frame sequences only. Its copies lack some clones; in the studies checked, an unresolved V gene accounts for under half of them, and the cause for the rest is not known. The DNA was the basis for D and trimming; V, J and clone size are from that table. The sample profile shows 150,000 or so clones; 75% to 80% of them were found once. More than 8.5% of the sample lies in the top ten.

Each collaborating institution followed its own protocols to collect whole blood in K2EDTA tubes. Collaborator samples were shipped for TCRbeta analysis as frozen whole blood, isolated PBMCs, or DNA extracted from either sample type. From its cysteine to its phenylalanine, the CDR3 spans 11 amino acids. The DNA shown is the 33-base CDR3, in frame from base 1. The germline V gene sets CDR1 to SGHVS and CDR2 to FNYEAQ. V trim: 5 bases; J trim: 12 bases; unmatched bases: 3. Recombination joined TRBV7-6 with TRBJ2-1; the junction holds 8 bases that match TRBD2. The receptor was derived from a woman in her forties or fifties with active or convalescent COVID-19. Source material: peripheral blood. Here is the DNA: TGTGCCAGCAGCCCTGGACTAGCGCAGTTCTTC. Protein translation: CASSPGLAQFF.